This T cell receptor beta chain was recorded in a study of blood T cell repertoires in COVID-19. Study overall: Acute-phase and convalescent COVID-19 samples originated in the United States, Italy and Spain.

In the authors' methods: Researchers report that nucleated cell counts were estimated from reference gene primer amplification. Profiled with immunoSEQ multiplex PCR; TCRdb holds only in-frame clones, not every one. V and J calls and clone size are those listed in that table; D and trimming were worked out from the DNA. The sample includes approximately 300,000 clones, 80% to 90% of them seen just once. This CDR3 spans 14 amino acids. Trimming left V 0 bases short and J 2 bases short, with 6 bases between. Germline V gene data show CDR1 as SGDLS and CDR2 as YYNGEE. Material: peripheral blood. This clonotype was sampled from a young man who had recovered from COVID-19. The chain employs TRBV9 and TRBJ1-3; no clear D gene. DNA for the CDR3: TGTGCCAGCAGCGTAGGAGTGCCTGGAAACACCATATATTTT. Translation gives CASSVGVPGNTIYF.